The 20 T cell receptor beta chains below come from one sample, sequenced in a study of long-term antiretroviral therapy in people with HIV. The run of the v3.0 immunoSEQ assay was at survey level. Sequencing was performed with immunoSEQ multiplex PCR; in TCRdb, only in-frame clones are kept and a portion is missing. The sample lists tens of thousands of clones, about 80% occurring once. Sequences were derived from unsorted PBMCs, sampled 0.7 years before starting antiretroviral therapy. The receptor source for this set is a man aged 25-45 years with HIV.

This clone was seen once. The chain uses TRBV10-3 and TRBJ2-1; 9 bases line up with TRBD2. Germline assignment: CDR1 ENHRY and CDR2 SYGVKD. The V and J ends lost 6 bases and 5 bases, in that order; junction bases with no gene match: 8. This CDR3 spans 15 amino acids. The CDR3 region is CAISGLAGRHNEQFF. Here the CDR3 DNA reads TGTGCCATCAGCGGTCTAGCGGGACGCCACAATGAGCAGTTCTTC.

The chain recombines TRBV6-6 with TRBJ1-1, with D unresolved. Germline lookup yields CDR1 MNHNY and CDR2 SVGAGI (reference sequence). V gave up 4 bases and J gave up 1 base, with 7 bases separating them. This CDR3 has 13 amino acids. The CDR3 DNA follows: TGTGCCAGCAGTTCTCAGACGAACACTGAAGCTTTCTTT. Encoded protein: CASSSQTNTEAFF.

V gene TRBV30 combines with J gene TRBJ1-5; D remains unclear. The CDR3 consists of 12 residues. In germline, CDR1 is GTSNPN, CDR2 SVGIG (reference sequence). The V end was cut by 0 bases, the J end by 7 bases, with 7 bases between. As DNA, the CDR3 is TGTGCCTGGAGTGTAAACGGGCAGCCCCAGCATTTT. Translated, it gives CAWSVNGQPQHF.

CDR3 loop: CASSKASGVRSEQYF. The CDR3, as DNA: TGTGCCAGTAGTAAAGCCAGCGGGGTGCGCTCCGAGCAGTACTTC. The chain combines TRBV19 with TRBJ2-7; 7 positions match TRBD2. V trimming: 4 bases; J trimming: 6 bases; junction bases outside the gene matches: 12. The CDR3 runs to 15 residues. The germline V gene encodes CDR1 LNHDA and CDR2 SQIVND (reference sequence).

This clone was seen only once. The chain employs TRBV4-1 and TRBJ1-1; 9 bases agree with TRBD1. This CDR3 comprises 13 residues. Germline V gene lookup returns CDR1 MGHRA and CDR2 YSYEKL. The V segment lost 1 base and the J segment 7 bases; nucleotides outside the gene matches: 1. The CDR3, as DNA: TGCGCCAGCAGCCAAGGACAGGGGGTTGAAGCTTTCTTT. Residues: CASSQGQGVEAFF.

Only one count was recorded for this clone. This chain links TRBV13 with TRBJ1-5, with D perhaps matching TRBD1 (5 bases). This CDR3 is 13 amino acids long. Germline V CDR1 and CDR2: PRHDT, FYEKMQ (reference sequence). V shed 2 bases and J shed 6 bases, with 8 bases lying between them. DNA of the CDR3: TGTGCCAGCAGCTTACGAGACAGTCAGCCCCAGCATTTT. Amino acids: CASSLRDSQPQHF. The full variable domain, in which reference TRBV13 and TRBJ1-5 provide the parts outside the CDR3, is AAGVIQSPRHLIKEKRETATLKCYPIPRHDTVYWYQQGPGQDPQFLISFYEKMQSDKGSIPDRFSAQQFSDYHSELNMSSLELGDSALYFCASSLRDSQPQHFGDGTRLSIL.

The chain links TRBV12-5 to TRBJ2-1; 8 bases align to TRBD1. From germline, CDR1 is LGHNT and CDR2 FRNRAP. With 4 bases clipped from V and 1 base from J, the junction kept 9 bases outside the gene matches. This CDR3 comprises 17 residues. CDR3 region: CASGWDPGGLSYNEQFF. DNA of the CDR3: TGTGCTAGTGGTTGGGACCCAGGGGGCCTTTCCTACAATGAGCAGTTCTTC. Looking up the rest from reference TRBV12-5 and TRBJ2-1 gives the full variable domain: DARVTQTPRHKVTEMGQEVTMRCQPILGHNTVFWYRQTMMQGLELLAYFRNRAPLDDSGMPKDRFSAEMPDATLATLKIQPSEPRDSAVYFCASGWDPGGLSYNEQFFGPGTRLTVL.

The chain carries TRBV11-2 and TRBJ1-5, with D possibly being TRBD1 (5 bases). Per germline, CDR1 SGHAT and CDR2 FQNNGV. Trimming took 5 bases from V and 3 from J, leaving 14 bases between them. The CDR3 covers 15 residues. The CDR3 DNA sequence: TGTGCCAGCAGCAACCTCCAGGGTCCCAATCAGCCCCAGCATTTT. Encoded protein: CASSNLQGPNQPQHF.

This clone was counted between two and nine times. This chain joins TRBV10-3 and TRBJ2-7; a possible D gene is TRBD1 (6 bases). Per germline, CDR1 ENHRY and CDR2 SYGVKD. The CDR3 is 16 amino acids. Trimming cost V 7 bases and J 2 bases, with 21 bases left between them. The CDR3 spells CAIIYSQGFQPYEQYF. DNA of the CDR3: TGTGCCATCATTTATTCCCAGGGGTTTCAGCCCTACGAGCAGTACTTC.

The V and J genes are TRBV6-1 and TRBJ1-2; tentative D call: TRBD1 (5 bases). CDR3 length equals 10 residues. Trimming removed 9 bases from V and 10 bases from J, with 12 bases in between. Germline CDR1 and CDR2: MNHNS and SASEGT. CDR3 coding DNA: TGTGCCAGTTTCCAGGGCGCCTACACCTTC. Protein sequence: CASFQGAYTF.

This sequence joins TRBV19 and TRBJ2-7, with 9 bases that match TRBD1. V shed 9 bases and J 3 bases; nucleotides not matched to a gene: 3. The length of the CDR3 is 12 residues. Germline values: CDR1 LNHDA, CDR2 SQIVND (reference sequence). Here the CDR3 reads CASRDRVYEQYF. CDR3 bases: TGTGCCAGCCGGGACAGGGTCTACGAGCAGTACTTC.

The V and J genes are TRBV6-4 and TRBJ1-6, with D uncertain. The CDR3 contains 13 residues. Trimming left V 0 bases short and J 7 bases short, with 4 bases between. Germline loops: CDR1 MRHNA, CDR2 SNTAGT. CDR3 amino acids: CASSDSDNSPLHF. Here the CDR3 DNA reads TGTGCCAGCAGTGACTCGGACAATTCACCCCTCCACTTT.

V gene TRBV27 combines with J gene TRBJ2-7; 9 bases are shared with TRBD1. The V and J ends lost 5 bases and 3 bases, in that order; junction bases with no gene match: 5. Looked up from germline, CDR1 is MNHEY and CDR2 is SMNVEV (reference sequence). The length of the CDR3 is 14 residues. CDR3 region: CASSADRGGYEQYF. CDR3 bases: TGTGCCAGCAGTGCGGACAGGGGAGGCTACGAGCAGTACTTC.

The chain is built from TRBV30 and TRBJ1-4; 7 nucleotides match TRBD1. The CDR3 runs to 12 residues. Unmatched junction bases numbered 7, after V lost 7 bases and J lost 8 bases. From germline, CDR1 is GTSNPN and CDR2 SVGIG (reference sequence). The chain's CDR3 is CASTTGLEKLFF. The CDR3 DNA follows: TGTGCCTCGACGACAGGGTTGGAAAAACTGTTTTTT.

This rearrangement joins TRBV28 to TRBJ1-4; no clear D gene. The V gene's germline CDR1 is MDHEN and CDR2 SYDVKM. Between the trimmed V and J ends, which lost 6 bases and 12 bases, there was a span of 26 bases. This CDR3 region has 16 residues. Here the CDR3 reads CASSPIIRDSLRELFF. The DNA for the CDR3 is TGTGCCAGCAGCCCAATTATACGGGATTCTTTGCGAGAACTGTTTTTT.

The V gene is TRBV30, the J gene TRBJ1-5; D is unclear. CDR3 length: 11 amino acids. V lost 5 bases to trimming and J lost 7 bases, with 9 bases between them. In germline, CDR1 is GTSNPN, CDR2 SVGIG (reference sequence). This chain's CDR3 is CAWGVEQPQHF. For the CDR3, the DNA is TGTGCCTGGGGAGTGGAGCAGCCCCAGCATTTT.

There are a few counts of this clone. V usage is TRBV28 and J usage is TRBJ1-6, with 8 positions matching TRBD1. Unmatched junction bases numbered 6, after V lost 4 bases and J lost 10 bases. The germline gives CDR1 MDHEN, CDR2 SYDVKM. The CDR3 spans 14 residues. CDR3 loop: CASSSGQGISPLHF. For the CDR3, the DNA is TGTGCCAGCAGTTCTGGACAGGGTATATCACCCCTCCACTTT.

The J gene is TRBJ1-6, the V gene TRBV7-2; 8 bases match TRBD1. After removal of 1 base from V and 4 bases from J, the junction contained 0 bases not matched to a gene. In germline, CDR1 is SGHTA, CDR2 FQGNSA. CDR3 length: 15 residues. In DNA form, the CDR3 reads TGTGCCAGCAGCTTAGACAGGGGGTATAATTCACCCCTCCACTTT. The encoded protein is CASSLDRGYNSPLHF.

By share, this clone ranks as medium-sized. The rearrangement joins TRBV10-3 to TRBJ2-7, with D unclear. V was clipped by 4 bases and J by 6 bases, with 7 bases between them. Looked up from germline, CDR1 is ENHRY and CDR2 is SYGVKD. The CDR3 sequence is 11 residues long. The CDR3 DNA reads TGTGCCATCAGTGGGCCCGGCGAGCAGTACTTC. Amino acid sequence: CAISGPGEQYF.

This clone appeared once. V usage is TRBV19 and J usage is TRBJ2-7; a weak D match, TRBD1 (6 bases). Germline V lookup: CDR1 LNHDA, CDR2 SQIVND (reference sequence). There are 14 residues in the CDR3. The ends were cut back, 5 bases at V and 2 bases at J, with 13 bases in the middle. CDR3 sequence reads: CASSPPDSPYEQYF. CDR3 DNA sequence: TGTGCCAGTAGTCCCCCGGACAGCCCCTACGAGCAGTACTTC. The full variable domain, completed using reference TRBV19 and TRBJ2-7, is DGGITQSPKYLFRKEGQNVTLSCEQNLNHDAMYWYRQDPGQGLRLIYYSQIVNDFQKGDIAEGYSVSREKKESFPLTVTSAQKNPTAFYLCASSPPDSPYEQYFGPGTRLTVT.